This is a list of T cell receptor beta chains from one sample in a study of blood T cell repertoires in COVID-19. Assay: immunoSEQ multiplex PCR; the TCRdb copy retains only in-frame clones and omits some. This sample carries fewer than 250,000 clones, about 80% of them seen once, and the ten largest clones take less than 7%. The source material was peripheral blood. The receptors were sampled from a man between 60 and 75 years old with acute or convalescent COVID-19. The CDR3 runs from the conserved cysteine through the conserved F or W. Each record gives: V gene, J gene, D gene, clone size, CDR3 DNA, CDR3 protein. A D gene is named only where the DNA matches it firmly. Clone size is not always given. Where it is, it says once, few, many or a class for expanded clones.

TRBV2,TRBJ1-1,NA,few,TGTGCCAGCAGACGCGACAGTGGAACTGAAGCTTTCTTT,CASRRDSGTEAFF
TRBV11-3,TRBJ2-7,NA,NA,TGTGCCAGCAGCTTAGATGATTATTTGGTCAACAACTCCTACGAGCAGTACTTC,CASSLDDYLVNNSYEQYF
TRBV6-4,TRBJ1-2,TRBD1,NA,TGTGCCAGCAGGGACAGGGGAGGCGGCTACACCTTC,CASRDRGGGYTF
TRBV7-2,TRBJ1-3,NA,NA,TGTGCCAGCAGTCCCGATGGGGGCTCAGGAAACACCATATATTTT,CASSPDGGSGNTIYF
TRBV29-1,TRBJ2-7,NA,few,TGCAGCGTTGATTTGTCAGGGAAGAACGAGCAGTACTTC,CSVDLSGKNEQYF
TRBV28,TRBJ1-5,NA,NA,TGTGCCAGCAATAAACCACAGGGTAGCAATCAGCCCCAGCATTTT,CASNKPQGSNQPQHF
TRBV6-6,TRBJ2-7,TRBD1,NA,TGTGCCAGCAGTCCATACGGGACAGGGCGGTACGAGCAGTACTTC,CASSPYGTGRYEQYF
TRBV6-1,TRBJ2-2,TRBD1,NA,TGTGCCAGCGGGACAGGGAACACCGGGGAGCTGTTTTTT,CASGTGNTGELFF
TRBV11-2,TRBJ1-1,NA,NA,TGTGCCAGCAGCTTAGCTTCGAACACTGAAGCTTTCTTT,CASSLASNTEAFF
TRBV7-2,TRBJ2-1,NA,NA,TGTGCCAGCAGCTTAGGGGGCAGAAATGAGCAGTTCTTC,CASSLGGRNEQFF
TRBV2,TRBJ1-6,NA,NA,TGTGCCAGCAGTGAACGGGCGGGAAGCTCCTATAATTCACCCCTCCACTTT,CASSERAGSSYNSPLHF
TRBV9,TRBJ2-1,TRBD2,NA,TGTGCCAGCAGCGTAGACGGGACTAGCGGGATTGAGCAGTTCTTC,CASSVDGTSGIEQFF
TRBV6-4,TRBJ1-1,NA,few,TGTGCCAGCAGTGAAGGGAGGAACACTGAAGCTTTCTTT,CASSEGRNTEAFF
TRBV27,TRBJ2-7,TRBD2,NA,TGTGCCAGCAGTTCCCCCCGTGCGGGGGGCACATACGAGCAGTACTTC,CASSSPRAGGTYEQYF
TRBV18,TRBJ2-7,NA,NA,TGTGCCAGCTCACCCCCCGCGCGAGGCGTCTACGAGCAGTACTTC,CASSPPARGVYEQYF
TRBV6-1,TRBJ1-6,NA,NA,TGTGCCAGCAGTGACGGGGTCCTGGATAATTCACCCCTCCACTTT,CASSDGVLDNSPLHF
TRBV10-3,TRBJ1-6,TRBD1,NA,TGTGCCATCAGTGAGCGAGGGACAGATAATAATTCACCCCTCCACTTT,CAISERGTDNNSPLHF
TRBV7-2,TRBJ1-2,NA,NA,TGTGCCAGCAGCTTAGACCAGGGGCGCCGGTATGGCTACACCTTC,CASSLDQGRRYGYTF
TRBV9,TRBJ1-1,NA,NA,TGTGCCAGCAGCTTCAGTACCAACACTGAAGCTTTCTTT,CASSFSTNTEAFF
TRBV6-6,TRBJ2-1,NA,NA,TGTGCCAGCAGACCCGGGGGGCGGGGCTACAATGAGCAGTTCTTC,CASRPGGRGYNEQFF
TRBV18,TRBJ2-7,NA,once,TGTGCCAGCTCACCGGAGAACAGGTGGGAGCAGTACTTC,CASSPENRWEQYF
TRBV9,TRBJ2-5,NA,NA,TGTGCCAGCAGCGTAACGGGGTCAGAGACCCAGTACTTC,CASSVTGSETQYF
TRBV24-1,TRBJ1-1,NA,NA,TGTGCCACCCCAGGGAGGGAGGCTGAAGCTTTCTTT,CATPGREAEAFF
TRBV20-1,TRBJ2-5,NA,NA,TGCAGTGCTAGTGAACAGGGAAGGATCCAAGAGACCCAGTACTTC,CSASEQGRIQETQYF
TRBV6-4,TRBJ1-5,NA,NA,TGTGCCAGCAGTGAATCGACAGATTATGGGCCCCAGCATTTT,CASSESTDYGPQHF
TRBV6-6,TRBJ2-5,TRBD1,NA,TGTGCCAGCAGCTATTCGACAGGGCAAGAGACCCAGTACTTC,CASSYSTGQETQYF
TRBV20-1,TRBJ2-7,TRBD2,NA,TGCAGTGCTAGTGGCCGGGAGGGCCGCCACGAGCAGTACTTC,CSASGREGRHEQYF
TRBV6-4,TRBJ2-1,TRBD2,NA,TGTGCCAGCAGCTTCACGACTAGCGGGGGTGGGGAGCAGTTCTTC,CASSFTTSGGGEQFF
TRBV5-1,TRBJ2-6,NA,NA,TGCGCCAGCAGCCCCACTCCGGGGGGCGCTGGGGCCAACGTCCTGACTTTC,CASSPTPGGAGANVLTF
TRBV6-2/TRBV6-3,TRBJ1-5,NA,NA,TGTGCCAGCAGTTACCCGGCGGCAGGGGAATACAATCAGCCCCAGCATTTT,CASSYPAAGEYNQPQHF
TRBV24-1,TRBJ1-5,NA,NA,TGTGCCACCAGTGGGACACCCAATCAGCCCCAGCATTTT,CATSGTPNQPQHF
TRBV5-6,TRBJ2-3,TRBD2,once,TGTGCCAGCAGCCCGGGGACTAGCGGGAGCACAGATACGCAGTATTTT,CASSPGTSGSTDTQYF
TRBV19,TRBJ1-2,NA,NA,TGTGCCAGTAGTCGCACAGATGATGGCTACACCTTC,CASSRTDDGYTF
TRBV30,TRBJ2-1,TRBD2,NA,TGTGCCTGGACCGGTCCCAGGCGGGACTCTAGCGGGAGAGGTAATGAGCAGTTCTTC,CAWTGPRRDSSGRGNEQFF
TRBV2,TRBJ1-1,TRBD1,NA,TGTGCCAGCAGCCAGACAGGGACAAAGAACACTGAAGCTTTCTTT,CASSQTGTKNTEAFF
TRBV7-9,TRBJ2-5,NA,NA,TGTGCCAGCAGCTTTGGACAGAACCAAGAGACCCAGTACTTC,CASSFGQNQETQYF
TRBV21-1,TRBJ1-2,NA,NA,TGTGCCAGCAGCAAAGGTACGGGACAGACCGAGGACTATGGCTACACCTTC,CASSKGTGQTEDYGYTF
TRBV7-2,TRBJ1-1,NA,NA,TGTGCCAGCAGCTTAGCCTTAAGCCTTGTTGAAGCTTTCTTT,CASSLALSLVEAFF
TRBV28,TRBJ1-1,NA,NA,TGTGCCAGCAGTTTAATACCGGGGATGAACACTGAAGCTTTCTTT,CASSLIPGMNTEAFF
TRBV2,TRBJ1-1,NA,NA,TGTGCCAGTACCAGACAGGAGAACACTGAAGCTTTCTTT,CASTRQENTEAFF
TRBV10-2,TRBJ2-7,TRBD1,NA,TGCGCCAGCAGAGGGGACAGGGCTGGGCAGTACTTC,CASRGDRAGQYF
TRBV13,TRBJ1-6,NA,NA,TGTGCCAGCAGCTTAGGCGGGAGGGGGGTTCGTTCACCCCTCCACTTT,CASSLGGRGVRSPLHF
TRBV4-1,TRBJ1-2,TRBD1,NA,TGCGCCAGCCGTACCGGGACAGGGGGCTGGAATGGCTACACCTTC,CASRTGTGGWNGYTF
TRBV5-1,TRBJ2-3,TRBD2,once,TGCGCCAGCAGCTTAGTGGGGCAAGGGAGGGGCACAGATACGCAGTATTTT,CASSLVGQGRGTDTQYF
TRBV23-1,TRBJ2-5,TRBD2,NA,TGCGCCAGCAGTCGCCAACACCTCAAAGCGGGGGAGACCCAGTACTTC,CASSRQHLKAGETQYF
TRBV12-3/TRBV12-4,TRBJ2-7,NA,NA,TGTGCCAGCAGTACGGACAGCTACGAGCAGTACTTC,CASSTDSYEQYF
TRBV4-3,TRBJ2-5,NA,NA,TGCGCCAGCAGCCAAGGGATCGGACAGACAGAGACCCAGTACTTC,CASSQGIGQTETQYF
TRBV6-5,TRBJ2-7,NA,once,TGTGCCAGCAGGGAGAGAGGGGGTTACGAGCAGTACTTC,CASRERGGYEQYF
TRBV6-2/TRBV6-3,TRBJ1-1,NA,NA,TGTGCCAGCAGTTATAAGGGTCCAGGGATGGGAAACACTGAAGCTTTCTTT,CASSYKGPGMGNTEAFF
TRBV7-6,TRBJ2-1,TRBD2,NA,TGTGCCAGCAGCATAACTAGCGGGGCCTACAATGAGCAGTTCTTC,CASSITSGAYNEQFF
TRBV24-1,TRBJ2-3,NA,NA,TGTGCCACCAGTGATTCACAGGGAACAGATACGCAGTATTTT,CATSDSQGTDTQYF
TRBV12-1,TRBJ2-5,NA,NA,TGTGCCAGCAGCTTTATAGGGCGGGCAATGCGGCAGACCCAGTACTTC,CASSFIGRAMRQTQYF
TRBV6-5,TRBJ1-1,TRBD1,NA,TGTGCCAGCAGCCTCGGACAGGTGGCTAGCACTGAAGCTTTCTTT,CASSLGQVASTEAFF
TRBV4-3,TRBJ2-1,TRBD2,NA,TGCGCCAGCAGCCCCCGACTAGCGGGGGGCCCCTCCCAGTTCTTC,CASSPRLAGGPSQFF
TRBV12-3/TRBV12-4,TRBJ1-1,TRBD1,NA,TGTGCCAGCAGTTCAACAGGGGGCTCAAGAGCTTTCTTT,CASSSTGGSRAFF
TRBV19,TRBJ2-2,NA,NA,TGTGCCAGTAGTATAAGAGGCACCGGGGAGCTGTTTTTT,CASSIRGTGELFF
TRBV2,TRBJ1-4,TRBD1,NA,TGTGCCAGCAGTGGACAGGGGGCCGGTAATGAAAAACTGTTTTTT,CASSGQGAGNEKLFF